Included here is one T cell receptor beta chain sequence, with context. Trimming shortened V by 4 bases and J by 6 bases, and 16 bases separated the two germline ends. The CDR3 has 15 residues. Germline assignment: CDR1 LGHDT and CDR2 YNNKEL (reference sequence). Measured with immunoSEQ multiplex PCR; TCRdb has only the in-frame clones, and not every one. The sample includes over 95,000 clones, roughly 81% of them seen just once. This specimen belongs to a study of blood T cell repertoires in COVID-19. The V gene is TRBV3-1 (or the pseudogene TRBV3-2), the J gene TRBJ1-5; possibly TRBD1 for D (6 bases). The receptor was derived from a middle-aged man with acute or convalescent COVID-19. Sequencing was carried out using peripheral blood. CDR3 protein: CASSLSGAGAQPQHF. CDR3 in DNA: TGTGCCAGCAGCCTCTCAGGGGCGGGGGCTCAGCCCCAGCATTTT.